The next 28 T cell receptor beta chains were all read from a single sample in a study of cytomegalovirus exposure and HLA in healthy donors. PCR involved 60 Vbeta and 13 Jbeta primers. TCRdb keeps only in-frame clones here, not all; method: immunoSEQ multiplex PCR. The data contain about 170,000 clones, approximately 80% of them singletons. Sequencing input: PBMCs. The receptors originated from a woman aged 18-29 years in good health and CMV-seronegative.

CDR3 region: CASSPWTGGSGEQFF. The CDR3 region has the DNA TGTGCCAGCTCACCTTGGACAGGGGGCTCGGGTGAGCAGTTCTTC. J is TRBJ2-1 and V is TRBV18; 11 bases are a match to TRBD1. The CDR3 contains 15 residues. V lost 3 bases, J lost 9 bases, and 7 bases stayed unmatched. Germline V gene lookup returns CDR1 KGHSH and CDR2 LQKENI.

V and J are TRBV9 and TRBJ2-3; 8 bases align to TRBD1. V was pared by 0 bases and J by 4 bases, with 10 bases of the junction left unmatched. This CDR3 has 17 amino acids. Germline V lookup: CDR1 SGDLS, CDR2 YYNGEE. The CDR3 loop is CASSVAGRGLDADTQYF. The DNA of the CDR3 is TGTGCCAGCAGCGTAGCGGGCAGGGGGCTCGATGCAGATACGCAGTATTTT.

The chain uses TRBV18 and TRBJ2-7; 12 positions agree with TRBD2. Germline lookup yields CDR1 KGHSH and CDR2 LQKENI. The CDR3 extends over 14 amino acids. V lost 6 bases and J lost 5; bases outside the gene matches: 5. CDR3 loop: CASSRTSGNDEQYF. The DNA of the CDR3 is TGTGCCAGCTCTCGGACTAGCGGGAACGACGAGCAGTACTTC.

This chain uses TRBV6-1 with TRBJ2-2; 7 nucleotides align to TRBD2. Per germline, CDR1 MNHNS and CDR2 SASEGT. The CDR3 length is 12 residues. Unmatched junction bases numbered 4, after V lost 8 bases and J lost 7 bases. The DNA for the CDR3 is TGTGCCAGCGGGGGGGAGGGCGGGGAGCTGTTTTTT. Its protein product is CASGGEGGELFF.

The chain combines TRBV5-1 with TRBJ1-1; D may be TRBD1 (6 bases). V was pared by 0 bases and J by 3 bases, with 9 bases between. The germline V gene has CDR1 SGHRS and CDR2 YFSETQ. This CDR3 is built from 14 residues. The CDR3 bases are TGCGCCAGCAGCTTGGGACAGGCCCACACTGAAGCTTTCTTT. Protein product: CASSLGQAHTEAFF.

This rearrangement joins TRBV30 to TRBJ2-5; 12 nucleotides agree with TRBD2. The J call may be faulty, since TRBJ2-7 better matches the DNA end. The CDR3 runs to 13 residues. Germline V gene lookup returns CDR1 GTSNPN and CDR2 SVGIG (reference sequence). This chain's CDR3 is CACRLAGAHEQYF. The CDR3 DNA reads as TGTGCCTGTCGACTAGCGGGAGCACACGAGCAGTACTTC.

This chain's CDR3 is CSAVTGGNEKLFF. The CDR3 bases are TGCAGCGCTGTTACAGGGGGTAATGAAAAACTGTTTTTT. The rearrangement joins TRBV29-1 to TRBJ1-4; TRBD1 matches 8 bases. The CDR3 runs to 13 residues. Germline CDR1 SQVTM, CDR2 ANQGSEA. Germline trimming cut 7 bases from V and 4 bases from J; bases unmatched to any gene: 5.

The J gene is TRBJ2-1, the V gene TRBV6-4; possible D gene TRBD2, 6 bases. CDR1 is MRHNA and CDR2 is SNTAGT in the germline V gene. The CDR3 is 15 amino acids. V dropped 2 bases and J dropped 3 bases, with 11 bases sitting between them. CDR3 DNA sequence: TGTGCCAGCAGTGACAAGAGACTAGACTACAATGAGCAGTTCTTC. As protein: CASSDKRLDYNEQFF.

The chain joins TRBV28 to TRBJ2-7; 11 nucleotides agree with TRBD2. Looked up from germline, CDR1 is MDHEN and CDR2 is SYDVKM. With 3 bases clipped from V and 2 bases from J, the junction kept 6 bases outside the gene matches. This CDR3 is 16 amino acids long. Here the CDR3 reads CASSLVPSGRTYEQYF. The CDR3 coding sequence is TGTGCCAGCAGTTTGGTCCCTAGCGGGAGGACCTACGAGCAGTACTTC.

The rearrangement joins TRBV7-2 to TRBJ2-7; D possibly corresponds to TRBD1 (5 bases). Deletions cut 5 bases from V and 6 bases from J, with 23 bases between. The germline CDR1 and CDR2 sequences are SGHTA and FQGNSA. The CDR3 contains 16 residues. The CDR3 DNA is TGTGCCAGCAGCAAGGGCTATGAATATGGGGCTGGCGAGCAGTACTTC. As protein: CASSKGYEYGAGEQYF.

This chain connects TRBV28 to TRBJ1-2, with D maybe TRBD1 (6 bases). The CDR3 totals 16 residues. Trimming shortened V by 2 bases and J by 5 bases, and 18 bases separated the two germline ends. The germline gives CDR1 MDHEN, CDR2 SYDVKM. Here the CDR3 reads CASSLQHDRRVYGYTF. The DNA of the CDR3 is TGTGCCAGCAGTTTACAACACGACAGGAGAGTGTATGGCTACACCTTC.

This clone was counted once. The CDR3 DNA is TGTGCCAGTAGTCCAGGCAGCTCCTACGAGCAGTACTTC. Amino acid sequence: CASSPGSSYEQYF. The chain joins TRBV19 to TRBJ2-7; D call uncertain. CDR1 and CDR2 (germline): LNHDA, SQIVND (reference sequence). V dropped 5 bases and J dropped 0 bases, with 8 bases sitting between them. The CDR3 loop spans 13 amino acids.

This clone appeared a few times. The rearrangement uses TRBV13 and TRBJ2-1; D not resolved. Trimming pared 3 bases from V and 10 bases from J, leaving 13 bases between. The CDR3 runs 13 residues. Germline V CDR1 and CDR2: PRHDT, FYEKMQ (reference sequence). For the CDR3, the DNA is TGTGCCAGCAGCTTTCTCCAGTCAGGCGAGCAGTTCTTC. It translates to CASSFLQSGEQFF. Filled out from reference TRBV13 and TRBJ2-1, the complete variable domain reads AAGVIQSPRHLIKEKRETATLKCYPIPRHDTVYWYQQGPGQDPQFLISFYEKMQSDKGSIPDRFSAQQFSDYHSELNMSSLELGDSALYFCASSFLQSGEQFFGPGTRLTVL.

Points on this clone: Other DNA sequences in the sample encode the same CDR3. This CDR3 is CASSVGLAGAYEQYF. The CDR3 nucleotides read TGTGCCAGCAGCGTCGGACTAGCGGGAGCCTACGAGCAGTACTTC. This sequence joins TRBV9 and TRBJ2-7, with 13 bases identical to TRBD2. Germline V CDR1 and CDR2: SGDLS, YYNGEE. The CDR3 sequence is 15 residues long. V gave up 2 bases and J gave up 2 bases; unmatched junction bases: 1.

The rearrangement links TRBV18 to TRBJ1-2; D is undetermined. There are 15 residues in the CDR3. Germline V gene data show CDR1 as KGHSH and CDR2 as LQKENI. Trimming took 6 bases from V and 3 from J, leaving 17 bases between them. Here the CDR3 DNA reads TGTGCCAGCTCGCCAACACTGGCGAGCGACTATGGCTACACCTTC. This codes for CASSPTLASDYGYTF.

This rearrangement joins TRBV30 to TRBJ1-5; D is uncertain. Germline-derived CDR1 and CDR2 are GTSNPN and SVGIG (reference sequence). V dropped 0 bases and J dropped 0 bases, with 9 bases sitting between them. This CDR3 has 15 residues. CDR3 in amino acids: CAWSVHEDSNQPQHF. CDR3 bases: TGTGCCTGGAGTGTCCATGAGGATAGCAATCAGCCCCAGCATTTT.

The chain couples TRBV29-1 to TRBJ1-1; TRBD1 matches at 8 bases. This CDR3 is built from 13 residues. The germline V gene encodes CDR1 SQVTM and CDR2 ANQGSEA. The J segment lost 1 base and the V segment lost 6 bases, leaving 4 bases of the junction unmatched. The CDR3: CSVPGTGNTEAFF. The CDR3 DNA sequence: TGCAGCGTGCCCGGGACAGGGAACACTGAAGCTTTCTTT.

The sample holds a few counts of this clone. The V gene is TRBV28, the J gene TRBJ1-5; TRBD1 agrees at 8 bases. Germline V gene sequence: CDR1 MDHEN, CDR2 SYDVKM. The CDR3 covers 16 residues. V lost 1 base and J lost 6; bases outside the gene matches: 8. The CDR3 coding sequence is TGTGCCAGCAGTTTATCGACAGGGGCTGGTGCTCAGCCCCAGCATTTT. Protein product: CASSLSTGAGAQPQHF. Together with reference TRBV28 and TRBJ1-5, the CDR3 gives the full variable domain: DVKVTQSSRYLVKRTGEKVFLECVQDMDHENMFWYRQDPGLGLRLIYFSYDVKMKEKGDIPEGYSVSREKKERFSLILESASTNQTSMYLCASSLSTGAGAQPQHFGDGTRLSIL.

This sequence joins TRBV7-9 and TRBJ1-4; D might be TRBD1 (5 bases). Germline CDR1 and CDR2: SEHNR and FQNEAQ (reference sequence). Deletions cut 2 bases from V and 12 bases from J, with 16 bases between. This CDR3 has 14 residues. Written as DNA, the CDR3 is TGTGCCAGCAGCTTAAGTCGGACATCGGCGGAACTGTTTTTT. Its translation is CASSLSRTSAELFF.

CDR3 DNA: TGTGCCAGCAGCCGGGGGGGATATAGCAATCAGCCCCAGCATTTT. Translating it yields CASSRGGYSNQPQHF. This chain links TRBV5-4 with TRBJ1-5; perhaps TRBD1 as D (5 bases). Germline CDR1 SGHNT, CDR2 YYREEE (reference sequence). The CDR3 is made up of 15 amino acids. V lost 4 bases and J lost 0, with 11 bases in between.

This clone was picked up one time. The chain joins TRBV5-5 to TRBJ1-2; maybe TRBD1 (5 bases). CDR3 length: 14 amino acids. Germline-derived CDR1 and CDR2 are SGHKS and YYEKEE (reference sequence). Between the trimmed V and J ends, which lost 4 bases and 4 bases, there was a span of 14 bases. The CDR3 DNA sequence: TGTGCCAGCAGCCTTTCCGGACACCTCTATGGCTACACCTTC. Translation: CASSLSGHLYGYTF.

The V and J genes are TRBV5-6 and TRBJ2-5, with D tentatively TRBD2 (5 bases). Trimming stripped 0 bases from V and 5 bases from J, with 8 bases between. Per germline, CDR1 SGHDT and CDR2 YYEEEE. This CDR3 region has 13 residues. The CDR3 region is CASSLGGLETQYF. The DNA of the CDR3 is TGTGCCAGCAGCTTGGGAGGGTTGGAGACCCAGTACTTC.

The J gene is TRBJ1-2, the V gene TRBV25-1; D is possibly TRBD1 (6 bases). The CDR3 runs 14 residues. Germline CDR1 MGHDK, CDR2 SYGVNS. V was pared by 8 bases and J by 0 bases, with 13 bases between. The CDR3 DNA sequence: TGTGCCAGCCACACGACAGGACCTAACTATGGCTACACCTTC. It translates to CASHTTGPNYGYTF.

The CDR3 bases are TGTGCCAGCAGTTTAGGGGCAGGGCGCGGCTACACCTTC. Its translation is CASSLGAGRGYTF. The chain employs TRBV28 and TRBJ1-2; possibly TRBD1 for D (5 bases). CDR1 and CDR2 from the germline V gene are MDHEN and SYDVKM. This CDR3 has 13 amino acids. V lost 2 bases and J 8 bases, leaving 12 bases between the germline ends.

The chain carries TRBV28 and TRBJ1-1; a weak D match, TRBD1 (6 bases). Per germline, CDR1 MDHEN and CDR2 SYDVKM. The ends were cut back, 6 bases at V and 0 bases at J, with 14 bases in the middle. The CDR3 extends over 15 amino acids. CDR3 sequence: CASRPTGHLNTEAFF. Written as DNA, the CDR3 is TGTGCCAGCAGGCCTACGGGACACCTGAACACTGAAGCTTTCTTT.

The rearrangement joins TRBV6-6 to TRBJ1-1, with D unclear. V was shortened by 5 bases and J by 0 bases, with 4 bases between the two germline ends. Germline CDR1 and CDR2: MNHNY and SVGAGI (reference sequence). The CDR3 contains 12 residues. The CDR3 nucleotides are TGTGCCAGCAGTAGAGTGAACACTGAAGCTTTCTTT. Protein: CASSRVNTEAFF.

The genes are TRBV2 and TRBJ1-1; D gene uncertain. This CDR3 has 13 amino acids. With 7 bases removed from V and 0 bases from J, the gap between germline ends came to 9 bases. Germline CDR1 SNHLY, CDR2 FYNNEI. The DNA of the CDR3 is TGTGCCAGCACGCAGTCCATGAACACTGAAGCTTTCTTT. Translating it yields CASTQSMNTEAFF.

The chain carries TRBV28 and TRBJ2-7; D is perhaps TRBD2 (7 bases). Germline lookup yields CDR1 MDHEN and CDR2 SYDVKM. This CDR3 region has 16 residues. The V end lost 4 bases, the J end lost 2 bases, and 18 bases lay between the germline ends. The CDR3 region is CASSSLGGGSPYEQYF. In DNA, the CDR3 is TGTGCCAGCAGTTCACTAGGGGGGGGCTCACCCTACGAGCAGTACTTC.